These T cell receptor beta chains were read from a single sample in a study of breast tumors, draining lymph nodes, adjacent tissues. One entry per CDR3 protein, called by TCRdb with MiXCR from the multiplex PCR reads. The data contain about 24,000 distinct CDR3 sequences, 60% to 70% of them singletons. Sequencing input: tumor-adjacent breast tissue. The receptors come from a female donor with breast cancer. Some clones in this sample may be carry-over from other donors' samples. CDR3s include the opening cysteine and the closing phenylalanine or tryptophan. The D gene is left open where the match is weak. Clone size is shown for a subset of rows, as once, few, many or a class of expanded clone.

>TRBV3-1|TRBD1|TRBJ2-7|-
TGTGCCAGCAGCCAAGGAGGGACAGGGCTAATACGGAGGAGCGAGCAGTACTTC
CASSQGGTGLIRRSEQYF
>TRBV15|-|TRBJ2-3|-
TGTGCCACCAGCACGGCCGGGACCACAGATACGCAGTATTTT
CATSTAGTTDTQYF
>TRBV20-1|TRBD1|TRBJ2-1|-
TGCAGTGCTACACGCTATGACAGGGTAGACAATGAGCAGTTCTTC
CSATRYDRVDNEQFF
>TRBV10-3|-|TRBJ2-5|-
TGTGCCATCAGTGAGCGTTTGGAGACCCAGTACTTC
CAISERLETQYF
>TRBV5-1|TRBD1|TRBJ2-1|once
TGCGCCAGCAGATACGGGACAGGGGGCAATGAGCAGTTCTTC
CASRYGTGGNEQFF
>TRBV9|-|TRBJ2-1|-
TGTGCCAGCAGCGTTACAGGGTTAAACGAGCAGTTCTTC
CASSVTGLNEQFF
>TRBV6-5|-|TRBJ2-3|-
TGCGCCAGCAGAAGTTTCGAAACAGATACGCAGTATTTT
CASRSFETDTQYF
>TRBV19|-|TRBJ1-3|medium-sized
TGTGCCAGTAGTTCGAGGACGGAATTCTCTGGAAACACCATATATTTT
CASSSRTEFSGNTIYF
>TRBV4-2|TRBD2|TRBJ2-3|-
TGTGCCAGCAGCCAAGATTTACGGGGGACTAGTAGATTATCAGATACGCAGTATTTT
CASSQDLRGTSRLSDTQYF
>TRBV7-8|-|TRBJ1-6|-
TGTGCCAGCAGCTCTTTTGGGGACACTCCCTCACCCCTCCACTTT
CASSSFGDTPSPLHF
>TRBV2|TRBD2|TRBJ2-1|many
TGTGCCAGCAGTGACGGGGGGGGTTTTAGTGAGCAGTTCTTC
CASSDGGGFSEQFF
>TRBV29-1|TRBD1|TRBJ1-2|-
TGCAGCGTTGATCAACAGGGGGACTACGGCTACACCTTC
CSVDQQGDYGYTF
>TRBV11-2|-|TRBJ2-1|few
TGTGCCAGCAGCTTAATCAGGGGCGCGTACAATGAGCAGTTCTTC
CASSLIRGAYNEQFF
>TRBV9|TRBD1|TRBJ2-7|-
TGTGCCAGCAGCATAGGGACAGGCTACGAGCAGTACTTC
CASSIGTGYEQYF
>TRBV28|-|TRBJ2-7|once
TGTGCCAGCAGTCCCTCCTTAAACTCCTACGAGCAGTACTTC
CASSPSLNSYEQYF
>TRBV27|TRBD2|TRBJ2-6|many
TGTGCCAGCGGGACCCTCCGCACTAGCGGTCCCTCTGGGGCCAACGTCCTGACTTTC
CASGTLRTSGPSGANVLTF
>TRBV24-1|TRBD1|TRBJ1-4|once
TGTGCCACCAATTACACAGGGGTGGTTGCTGAAAAACTGTTTTTT
CATNYTGVVAEKLFF
>TRBV9|TRBD1|TRBJ2-1|-
TGTGCCAGCAGCGTGGGAGAGTCGGACAGGGTGCAGTTCTTC
CASSVGESDRVQFF
>TRBV19|-|TRBJ1-6|-
TGTGCCAGTAGTATGCACGGCGAATCACCCCTCCACTTT
CASSMHGESPLHF
>TRBV7-9|-|TRBJ1-6|-
TGTGCCAGCAGCTTAATGGCTCCGGGTAATTCACCCCTCCACTTT
CASSLMAPGNSPLHF
>TRBV10-2|-|TRBJ2-7|medium-sized
TGCGCCAGCAGTCAAGAGGGATACGAGCAGTACTTC
CASSQEGYEQYF
>TRBV20-1|TRBD1|TRBJ1-4|-
TGCAGTGCTCCAGGGGGAACGAGTGAAAAACTGTTTTTT
CSAPGGTSEKLFF
>TRBV10-3|-|TRBJ1-5|-
TGTGCCATCAGTGAGCAACAGGGCAATCAGCCCCAGCATTTT
CAISEQQGNQPQHF
>TRBV24-1|-|TRBJ2-3|-
TGTGCCACCAGTGACATTCAGGGGGGGACAGATACGCAGTATTTT
CATSDIQGGTDTQYF
>TRBV6-2/TRBV6-3|TRBD1|TRBJ1-5|-
TGTGCCAGCAGGAAACATACAGGGGGTGAGAATCAGCCCCAGCATTTT
CASRKHTGGENQPQHF
>TRBV20-1|TRBD1|TRBJ2-1|-
TGCAGTGCTGGAACAGGGGTGGATGAGCAGTTCTTC
CSAGTGVDEQFF
>TRBV5-1|-|TRBJ2-1|-
TGCGCCAGCAGCCCTTACTCCTACAATGAGCAGTTCTTC
CASSPYSYNEQFF
>TRBV20-1|TRBD2|TRBJ2-7|-
TGCAGTGCGGCGGGAGGGCCCTCTCCTTACGAGCAGTACTTC
CSAAGGPSPYEQYF
>TRBV7-3|-|TRBJ2-1|-
TGTGCCAGCAGCCACCTCTATGGTGAGCAGTTCTTC
CASSHLYGEQFF
>TRBV6-1|-|TRBJ2-3|-
TGTGCCAGCAGTGTCGGCCTGCACACAGATACGCAGTATTTT
CASSVGLHTDTQYF
>TRBV9|TRBD1|TRBJ2-7|-
TGTGCCAGCAGCGTGGCGGCAGGGGGCTACGAGCAGTACTTC
CASSVAAGGYEQYF
>TRBV19|-|TRBJ2-6|many
TGTGCCAGTAGTATAGGCAGCTCTGGGGCCAACGTCCTGACTTTC
CASSIGSSGANVLTF
>TRBV9|-|TRBJ1-5|medium-sized
TGTGCCAGTGGGGTGGATCGGCCCCAGCATTTT
CASGVDRPQHF
>TRBV6-4|-|TRBJ2-1|-
TGTGCCAGCAGTGACTCGGGGGGAGACTACAATGAGCAGTTCTTC
CASSDSGGDYNEQFF
>TRBV19|TRBD2|TRBJ2-5|many
TGTGCCAGTAGTGGGATAGCGGGGAGCCAAGAGACCCAGTACTTC
CASSGIAGSQETQYF
>TRBV14|-|TRBJ1-2|-
TGTGCCAGCAGCCCCCAGACAGGTACCGGCTACACCTTC
CASSPQTGTGYTF
>TRBV2|TRBD1|TRBJ1-2|-
TGTGCCAGCAGTACAGGGGGGTATGGCTACACCTTC
CASSTGGYGYTF